This TCR beta chain was captured in a study of T cells in Graves' hyperthyroidism and ophthalmopathy. Study-wide context: Peripheral blood was collected at initial diagnosis, before any treatment.

Using RNA transcripts as the source, TCR beta CDR3 regions were amplified. Carried out on the TCR CDR3, a first-round RT-PCR used the HTBI primer set. TCRdb reanalysed the multiplex PCR reads using MiXCR and keeps one entry per CDR3 protein. The sample lists roughly 560,000 distinct CDR3 sequences; roughly 14% were seen once. Overall study findings and caveats: Within blood appeared most thyroid clonotypes that had expanded above 0.001.

This clonotype has ten or more counts. Its antigen is not identified. The sequence was obtained from a woman between 40 and 50 years old with Graves' ophthalmopathy. Sequencing input: blood.

The CDR3: CASSSREDTEAFF. The CDR3 bases are TGTGCCAGCAGCTCCAGGGAAGACACTGAAGCTTTCTTT. The chain joins TRBV6-1 to TRBJ1-1; tentative D call: TRBD1 (5 bases). CDR3 size: 13 residues. The V and J ends lost 6 bases and 3 bases respectively, with 11 bases between them. The V gene's germline CDR1 is MNHNS and CDR2 SASEGT.